This T cell receptor (beta chain) was recorded in a study of T cell repertoires in cytomegalovirus infection. Study overall: CMV infection and matching HLA type were both indicated by public TCR beta signatures.

TCRdb redid the calling of the reads with MiXCR, one entry per CDR3 protein. The data hold just under 300,000 distinct CDR3 sequences, with 9.6% observed a single time. This clonotype was observed many times. Its cognate antigen is unknown. Regarding the study as a whole: The study identified carriers of CMV plus the relevant HLA from cumulative public TCR beta family frequency. In two of eight donors, the top clonotype was HLA-C-restricted CMV-specific.

Germline V gene data show CDR1 as SEHNR and CDR2 as FQNEAQ (reference sequence). V was pared by 8 bases and J by 2 bases, with 6 bases of the junction left unmatched. The CDR3 length is 13 residues. The source of this sequence is a human donor in good health (CMV status not recorded). Some clones in this sample may be carry-over from other donors' samples. Source material: PBMCs. The chain couples TRBV7-9 to TRBJ2-7; TRBD1 agrees at 7 bases. Written as DNA, the CDR3 is TGTGCCAGCGGCCGACAGGGAGCCTACGAGCAGTACGTC. Encoded protein: CASGRQGAYEQYV.